The clone carrying this T cell receptor beta chain was seen once. The repertoire was sequenced with immunoSEQ multiplex PCR; TCRdb's copy has only in-frame clones and lacks some. The sample yields 95,000 to 100,000 clones, roughly 95% seen once. The CDR3 sequence is 15 residues long. The germline V gene has CDR1 GTSNPN and CDR2 SVGIG (reference sequence). The V segment lost 3 bases and the J segment 3 bases; nucleotides outside the gene matches: 5. This sample stems from a study of technical replicates of blood from several donors. This TCR was sampled from a human donor in good health. The sequencing sample was made of T cells isolated from PBMCs. The chain uses TRBV30 and TRBJ1-6, with 7 bases aligning to TRBD1. The CDR3 DNA reads TGTGCCTGGAGACGGGACAGTAGCTATAATTCACCCCTCCACTTT. Translating gives CAWRRDSSYNSPLHF.